This TCR beta chain was identified during a study of shared clonotypes between healthy human individuals. Study observations and caveats: Since donors were few, the genetic and exposure-history diversity represented was limited.

This table comes from immunoSEQ multiplex PCR, and its TCRdb copy is limited to in-frame clones, with some not included. The data hold roughly 1.5 million clones, with nearly 99% observed a single time. Points on this clone: Its specificity is unknown.

The V gene end was trimmed by 5 bases and the J gene end by 4 bases; junction bases not matched to a gene: 9. This CDR3 contains 16 residues. Germline V gene lookup returns CDR1 SGHAT and CDR2 FQNNGV. The chain links TRBV11-2 to TRBJ2-3; TRBD1 agrees at 10 bases. Source material: naive CD4+ T cells sorted from blood. Subset: CD45RA+ positively selected. This receptor was obtained from a young man in good health. CDR3 bases: TGTGCCAGCAGCCGAATTCGGACAGGGGGGCCAGATACGCAGTATTTT. This encodes CASSRIRTGGPDTQYF.